This T cell receptor beta chain was documented in a study of identifying expanded T cells in peripheral blood. This CDR3 region has 16 residues. Germline V lookup: CDR1 LGHNA, CDR2 YSLEER. V was clipped by 4 bases and J by 5 bases; unmatched bases: 10. The method was immunoSEQ multiplex PCR; TCRdb's version includes in-frame clones alone and lacks a portion of them. The table records some 72,000 clones, roughly 90% of them present only once. The clonotype comes from a person between 18 and 75 years old in good health. This sequence joins TRBV4-3 and TRBJ2-7, with TRBD1 matching 11 bases. Sequencing was done on a sample of blood. DNA for the CDR3: TGCGCCAGCAGCCCGGAATCGGGGGACAGGGGGGACGAGCAGTACTTC. Its protein is CASSPESGDRGDEQYF.